These 12 T cell receptor beta chains originate from one sample sequenced in a study of blood T cell repertoires in COVID-19. The assay was immunoSEQ multiplex PCR, and TCRdb's table has in-frame clones only and misses some. There are some 110,000 clones in the sample; 70% to 75% occur only once, and approximately 0.9% lies in the top ten. Sequencing used peripheral blood. These receptors all stem from a human donor with acute or convalescent COVID-19. The donor label of this sample is uncertain.

This chain links TRBV2 with TRBJ1-1; 9 nucleotides match TRBD1. Germline loops: CDR1 SNHLY, CDR2 FYNNEI. Losses at the gene ends were 3 bases for V and 7 bases for J; bases not matched to a gene: 6. The CDR3 has 14 residues. CDR3 sequence (DNA): TGTGCCAGCAGTGAGTATTGGGGACAGGGTGAAGCTTTCTTT. It yields the protein CASSEYWGQGEAFF.

The chain is built from TRBV29-1 and TRBJ1-2; the match to TRBD1 covers 7 bases. The ends lost 6 bases at V and 6 bases at J; junction bases unmatched: 1. Germline V gives CDR1 SQVTM, CDR2 ANQGSEA. The CDR3 runs 10 residues. The CDR3: CSVDRDGYTF. The CDR3, as DNA: TGCAGCGTCGACAGGGATGGCTACACCTTC. The entire variable domain, with the rest obtained from reference TRBV29-1 and TRBJ1-2, is as follows: SAVISQKPSRDICQRGTSLTIQCQVDSQVTMMFWYRQQPGQSLTLIATANQGSEATYESGFVIDKFPISRPNLTFSTLTVSNMSPEDSSIYLCSVDRDGYTFGSGTRLTVV.

For the CDR3, the DNA is TGTGCCAGCAGCTTATTGGACAGGACCCTCCACTTT. This encodes CASSLLDRTLHF. The chain links TRBV7-9 to TRBJ1-6; 7 bases map to TRBD1. Losses at the gene ends were 2 bases for V and 14 bases for J; bases not matched to a gene: 3. Germline CDR1 SEHNR, CDR2 FQNEAQ (reference sequence). The length of the CDR3 is 12 residues.

V and J are TRBV3-1 (or the pseudogene TRBV3-2) and TRBJ1-6; no clear D. This CDR3 contains 15 residues. The germline V gene has CDR1 LGHDT and CDR2 YNNKEL (reference sequence). V shed 4 bases and J shed 10 bases, with 17 bases lying between them. The CDR3 protein is CASSPFVVLGSPLHF. The CDR3 bases are TGTGCCAGCAGCCCATTTGTCGTTCTTGGCTCACCCCTCCACTTT.

This chain uses TRBV19 with TRBJ1-1; D gene unclear. In germline, CDR1 is LNHDA, CDR2 SQIVND (reference sequence). With 3 bases removed from V and 1 base from J, the gap between germline ends came to 12 bases. CDR3 length: 15 amino acids. CDR3 DNA: TGTGCCAGTAGTATTCCTTATTCAGGGAACACTGAAGCTTTCTTT. Protein product: CASSIPYSGNTEAFF.

The chain combines TRBV2 with TRBJ1-3, with TRBD1 matching 8 bases. V trimming: 6 bases; J trimming: 4 bases; junction bases outside the gene matches: 8. CDR3 length: 15 residues. The germline CDR1 and CDR2 sequences are SNHLY and FYNNEI. CDR3 nucleotides: TGTGCCAGCAGAAGACAGGGGTTCTTCGGAAACACCATATATTTT. Its translation: CASRRQGFFGNTIYF.

This clone has more than one count but fewer than ten. The V and J genes are TRBV12-5 and TRBJ1-3; D is uncertain. Germline V CDR1 and CDR2: LGHNT, FRNRAP. V shed 3 bases and J shed 6 bases, with 12 bases lying between them. The CDR3 runs 14 residues. The DNA of the CDR3 is TGTGCTAGTGGTTTTAGCGCAGCGCTAAACACCATATATTTT. Protein: CASGFSAALNTIYF.

The chain carries TRBV6-5 and TRBJ1-6; D not resolved. With 7 bases removed from V and 5 bases from J, the gap between germline ends came to 12 bases. This CDR3 is 14 amino acids long. CDR1 is MNHEY, CDR2 SVGAGI, per germline. The CDR3 region is CASNRTPNNSPLHF. In DNA form, the CDR3 reads TGTGCCAGCAATCGGACTCCCAATAATTCACCCCTCCACTTT.

Ten or more counts support this clone. The chain carries TRBV27 and TRBJ1-5; D is undetermined. The CDR3 loop spans 16 amino acids. Germline V lookup: CDR1 MNHEY, CDR2 SMNVEV (reference sequence). V was trimmed by 6 bases and J by 1 base, leaving 16 bases between them. The CDR3 loop reads CASSPGSLRSNQPQHF. As DNA, the CDR3 is TGTGCCAGCAGCCCCGGGTCCCTCAGAAGCAATCAGCCCCAGCATTTT.

J is TRBJ1-6 and V is TRBV27, with TRBD1 matching 7 bases. The CDR3 is 16 residues long. From germline, CDR1 is MNHEY and CDR2 SMNVEV (reference sequence). V gave up 6 bases and J gave up 0 bases; unmatched junction bases: 5. The CDR3 sequence is CASRADRSSYNSPLHF. For the CDR3, the DNA is TGTGCCAGCAGAGCGGACAGGAGCTCCTATAATTCACCCCTCCACTTT.

This clone came up many times. The chain couples TRBV9 to TRBJ1-2; 7 nucleotides line up with TRBD1. Per germline, CDR1 SGDLS and CDR2 YYNGEE. V shed 3 bases and J 0 bases; nucleotides not matched to a gene: 2. This CDR3 has 14 amino acids. The CDR3 bases are TGTGCCAGCAGCGCCGGGACAGCTAACTATGGCTACACCTTC. Protein: CASSAGTANYGYTF.

The chain couples TRBV6-5 to TRBJ1-5; D is ambiguous. CDR3 length: 14 residues. Germline V CDR1 and CDR2: MNHEY, SVGAGI. V dropped 1 base and J dropped 5 bases, with 9 bases sitting between them. CDR3 bases: TGTGCCAGCAGTTACTTTAGAGGCGATCAGCCCCAGCATTTT. Translating gives CASSYFRGDQPQHF.